This T cell receptor (beta chain) was observed in a study of blood T cell repertoires in COVID-19. On the study more broadly: In each case, the material was cDNA or gDNA derived from T cells, B-cell-depleted T cells, or PBMCs.

This clone was counted once. Germline V lookup: CDR1 MNHNS, CDR2 SASEGT. CDR3 length: 12 residues. The ends were cut back, 3 bases at V and 3 bases at J, with 6 bases in the middle. Assay: immunoSEQ multiplex PCR; the TCRdb copy retains only in-frame clones and omits some. The table shows about 270,000 clones, with 70% to 90% occurring only once. The chain couples TRBV6-1 to TRBJ2-7; D ambiguous. This receptor was taken from a woman in her 70s with acute or convalescent COVID-19. Sequencing was carried out using peripheral blood. The CDR3 region is CASSDISYEQYF. The CDR3 nucleotides read TGTGCCAGCAGTGATATCAGCTACGAGCAGTACTTC.